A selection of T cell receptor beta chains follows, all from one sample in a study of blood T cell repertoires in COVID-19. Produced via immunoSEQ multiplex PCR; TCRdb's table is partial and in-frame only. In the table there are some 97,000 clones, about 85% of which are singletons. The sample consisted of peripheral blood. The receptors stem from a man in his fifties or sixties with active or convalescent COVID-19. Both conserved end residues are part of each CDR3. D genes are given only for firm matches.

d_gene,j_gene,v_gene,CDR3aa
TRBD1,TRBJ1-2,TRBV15,CATSSDRGGYGYTF
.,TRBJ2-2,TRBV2,CASREEHGGELFF
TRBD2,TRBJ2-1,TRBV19,CASSERTSGAGNEQFF
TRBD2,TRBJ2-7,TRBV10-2,CASRGLAGDSEQYF
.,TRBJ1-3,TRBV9,CASSVGGNTIYF
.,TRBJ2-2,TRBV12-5,CASGAAQGGNTGELFF
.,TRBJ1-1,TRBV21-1,CASSKGSSRDRLNTEAFF
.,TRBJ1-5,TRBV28,CASSLGGAGQPQHF
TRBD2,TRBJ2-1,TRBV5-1,CASSLGSGRPTEQFF
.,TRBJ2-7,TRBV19,CASRWGIGSGTYEQYF
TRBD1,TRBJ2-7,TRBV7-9,CASKSGQGYEQYF